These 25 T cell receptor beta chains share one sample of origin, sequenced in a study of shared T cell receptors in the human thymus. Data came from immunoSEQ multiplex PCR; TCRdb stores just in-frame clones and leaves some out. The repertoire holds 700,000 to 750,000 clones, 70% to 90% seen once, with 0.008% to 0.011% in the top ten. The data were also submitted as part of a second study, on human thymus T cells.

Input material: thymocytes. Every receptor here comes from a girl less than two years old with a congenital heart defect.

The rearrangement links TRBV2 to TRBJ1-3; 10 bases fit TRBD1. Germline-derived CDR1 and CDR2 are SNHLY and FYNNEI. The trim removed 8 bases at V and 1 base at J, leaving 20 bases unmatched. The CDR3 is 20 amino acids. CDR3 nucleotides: TGTGCCAGCGGACGAATGAGACAGGGGGCGTCCTTGTTGTCTGGAAACACCATATATTTT. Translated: CASGRMRQGASLLSGNTIYF.

This CDR3 reads CASSLSASPYEQYF. CDR3 DNA: TGTGCCAGCAGCTTATCTGCAAGCCCCTACGAGCAGTACTTC. The V call is TRBV7-8, the J call TRBJ2-7, with D unresolved. The CDR3 contains 14 residues. Germline assignment: CDR1 SGHVS and CDR2 FQNEAQ. Trimming cost V 2 bases and J 2 bases, with 10 bases left between them.

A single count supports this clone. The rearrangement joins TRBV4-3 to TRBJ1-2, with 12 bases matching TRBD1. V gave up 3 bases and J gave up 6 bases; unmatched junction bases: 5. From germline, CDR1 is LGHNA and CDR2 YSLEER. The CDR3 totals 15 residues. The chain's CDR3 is CASSQGTGGANGYTF. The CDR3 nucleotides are TGCGCCAGCAGCCAGGGGACAGGGGGCGCTAATGGCTACACCTTC.

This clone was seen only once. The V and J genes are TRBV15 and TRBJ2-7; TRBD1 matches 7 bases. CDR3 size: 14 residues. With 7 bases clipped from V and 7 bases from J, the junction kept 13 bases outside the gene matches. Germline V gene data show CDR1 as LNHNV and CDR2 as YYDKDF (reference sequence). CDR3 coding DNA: TGTGCCACCACCCCACGGGACAGTTACAATGAGCAGTACTTC. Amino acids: CATTPRDSYNEQYF.

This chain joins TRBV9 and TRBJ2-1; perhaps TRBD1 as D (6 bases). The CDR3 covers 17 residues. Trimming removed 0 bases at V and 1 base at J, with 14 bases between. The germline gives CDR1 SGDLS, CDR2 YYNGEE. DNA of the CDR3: TGTGCCAGCAGCGTAGCCCTGGGGGCCGGTTCCTACAATGAGCAGTTCTTC. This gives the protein CASSVALGAGSYNEQFF.

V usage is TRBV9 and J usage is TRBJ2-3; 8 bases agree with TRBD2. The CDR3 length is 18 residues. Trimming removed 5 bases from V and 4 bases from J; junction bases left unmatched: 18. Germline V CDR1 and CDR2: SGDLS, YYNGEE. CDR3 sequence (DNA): TGTGCCAGCAGTCCACCAAAACGGGGGGGCCTACGGGCAGATACGCAGTATTTT. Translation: CASSPPKRGGLRADTQYF.

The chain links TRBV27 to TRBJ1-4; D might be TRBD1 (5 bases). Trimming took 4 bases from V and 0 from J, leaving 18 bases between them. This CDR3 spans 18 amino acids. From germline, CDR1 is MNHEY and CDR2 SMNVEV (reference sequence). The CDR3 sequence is CASSSNRGLLTTNEKLFF. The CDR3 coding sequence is TGTGCCAGCAGTTCAAATCGGGGACTGCTGACAACTAATGAAAAACTGTTTTTT.

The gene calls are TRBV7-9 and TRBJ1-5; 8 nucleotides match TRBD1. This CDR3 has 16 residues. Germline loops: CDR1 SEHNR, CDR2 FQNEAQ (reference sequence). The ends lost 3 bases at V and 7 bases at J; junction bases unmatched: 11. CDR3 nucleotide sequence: TGTGCCAGCAGCTTCTACCAGGGGGCCGTCTGGCAGCCCCAGCATTTT. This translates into CASSFYQGAVWQPQHF. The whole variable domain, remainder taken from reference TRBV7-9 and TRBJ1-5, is DTGVSQNPRHKITKRGQNVTFRCDPISEHNRLYWYRQTLGQGPEFLTYFQNEAQLEKSRLLSDRFSAERPKGSFSTLEIQRTEQGDSAMYLCASSFYQGAVWQPQHFGDGTRLSIL.

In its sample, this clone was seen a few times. The CDR3 protein is CASGHLGQTNTGELFF. The CDR3 DNA is TGTGCTAGTGGTCATCTAGGACAGACGAACACCGGGGAGCTGTTTTTT. V usage is TRBV12-5 and J usage is TRBJ2-2, with D maybe TRBD1 (6 bases). Trimming left V 5 bases short and J 0 bases short, with 13 bases between. The CDR3 sequence is 16 residues long. Germline CDR1 and CDR2: LGHNT and FRNRAP.

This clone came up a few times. The CDR3 DNA reads as TGTGCCAGCAGCCAGGGGACAGGGGGTAGCGGGGAGGTGTCCGGAGAGACCCAGTACTTC. Protein: CASSQGTGGSGEVSGETQYF. This rearrangement joins TRBV5-5 to TRBJ2-5, with 11 nucleotides matching TRBD1. Germline V gene data show CDR1 as SGHKS and CDR2 as YYEKEE (reference sequence). This CDR3 region has 20 residues. The junction had 21 bases not matched to a gene; V was cut back by 4 bases and J by 4 bases. The full variable domain, in which reference TRBV5-5 and TRBJ2-5 provide the parts outside the CDR3, is DAGVTQSPTHLIKTRGQQVTLRCSPISGHKSVSWYQQVLGQGPQFIFQYYEKEERGRGNFPDRFSARQFPNYSSELNVNALLLGDSALYLCASSQGTGGSGEVSGETQYFGPGTRLLVL.

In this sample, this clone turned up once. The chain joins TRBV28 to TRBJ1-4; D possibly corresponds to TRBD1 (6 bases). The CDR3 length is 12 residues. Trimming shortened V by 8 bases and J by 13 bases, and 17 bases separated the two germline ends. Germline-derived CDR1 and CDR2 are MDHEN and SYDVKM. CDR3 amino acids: CASQSRTRGLFF. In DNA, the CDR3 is TGTGCCAGCCAAAGCAGGACCAGGGGACTGTTTTTT.

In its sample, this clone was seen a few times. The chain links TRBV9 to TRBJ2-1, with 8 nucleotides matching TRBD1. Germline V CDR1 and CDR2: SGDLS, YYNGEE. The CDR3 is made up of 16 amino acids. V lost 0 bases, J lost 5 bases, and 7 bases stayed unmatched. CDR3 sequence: CASSVGGRGQDNEQFF. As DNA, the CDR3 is TGTGCCAGCAGCGTAGGGGGCAGGGGGCAGGACAATGAGCAGTTCTTC.

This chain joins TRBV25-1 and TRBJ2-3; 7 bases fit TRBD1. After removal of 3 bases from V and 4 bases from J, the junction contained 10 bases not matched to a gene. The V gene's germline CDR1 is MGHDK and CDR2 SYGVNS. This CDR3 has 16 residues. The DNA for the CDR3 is TGTGCCAGCAGTGACGAGACAGGGCAGAGTTCAGATACGCAGTATTTT. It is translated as CASSDETGQSSDTQYF.

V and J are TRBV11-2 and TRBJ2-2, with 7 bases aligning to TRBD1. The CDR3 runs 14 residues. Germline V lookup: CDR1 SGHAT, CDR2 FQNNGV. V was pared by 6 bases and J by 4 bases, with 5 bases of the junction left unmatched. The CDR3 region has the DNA TGTGCCAGCAGACACCACAGGGGCACCGGGGAGCTGTTTTTT. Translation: CASRHHRGTGELFF.

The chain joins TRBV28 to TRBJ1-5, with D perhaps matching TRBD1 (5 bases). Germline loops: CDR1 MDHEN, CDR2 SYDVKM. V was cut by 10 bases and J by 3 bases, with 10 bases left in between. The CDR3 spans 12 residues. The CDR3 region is CATRQFNQPQHF. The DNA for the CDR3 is TGTGCCACCAGACAGTTCAATCAGCCCCAGCATTTT.

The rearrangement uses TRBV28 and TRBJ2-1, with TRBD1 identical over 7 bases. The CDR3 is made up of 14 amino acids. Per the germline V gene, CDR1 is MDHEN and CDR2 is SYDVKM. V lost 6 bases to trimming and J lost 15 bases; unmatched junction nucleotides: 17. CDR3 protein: CASRKTGTVTVRFF. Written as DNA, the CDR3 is TGTGCCAGCAGGAAGACCGGGACAGTCACCGTGAGGTTCTTC.

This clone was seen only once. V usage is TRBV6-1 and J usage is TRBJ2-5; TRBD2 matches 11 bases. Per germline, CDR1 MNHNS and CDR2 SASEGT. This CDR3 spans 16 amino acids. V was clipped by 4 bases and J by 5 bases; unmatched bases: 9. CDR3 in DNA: TGTGCCAGCAGTGGAAGACTAGCGGGGAAAATGGAGACCCAGTACTTC. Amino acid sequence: CASSGRLAGKMETQYF.

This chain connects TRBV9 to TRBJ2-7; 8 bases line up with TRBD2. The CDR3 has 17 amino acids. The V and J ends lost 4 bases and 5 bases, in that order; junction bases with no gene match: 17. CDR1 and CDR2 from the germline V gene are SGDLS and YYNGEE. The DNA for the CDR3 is TGTGCCAGCAGCCCCGGGGTGAGGCGGGGGGCTGAAGACGAGCAGTACTTC. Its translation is CASSPGVRRGAEDEQYF.

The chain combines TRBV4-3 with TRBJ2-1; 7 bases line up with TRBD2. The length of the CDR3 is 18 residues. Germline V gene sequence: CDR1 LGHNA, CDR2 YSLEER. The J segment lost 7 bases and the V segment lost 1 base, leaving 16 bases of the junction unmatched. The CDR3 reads CASSQVTSGRELRNEQFF. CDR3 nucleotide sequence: TGCGCCAGCAGCCAAGTGACTTCAGGGAGGGAACTTCGGAATGAGCAGTTCTTC.

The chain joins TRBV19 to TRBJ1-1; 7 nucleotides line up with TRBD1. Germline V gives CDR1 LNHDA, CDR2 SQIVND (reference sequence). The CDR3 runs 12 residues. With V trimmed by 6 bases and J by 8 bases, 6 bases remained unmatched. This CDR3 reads CASRARDSEAFF. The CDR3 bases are TGTGCCAGTAGGGCCAGGGACAGCGAAGCTTTCTTT.

The CDR3 nucleotides are TGTGCCAGCAGCGTAGGAGGGCGGCGAGATGAAAAACTGTTTTTT. This codes for CASSVGGRRDEKLFF. The V call is TRBV9, the J call TRBJ1-4; D not resolved. Germline CDR1 SGDLS, CDR2 YYNGEE. The CDR3 runs to 15 residues. V was clipped by 0 bases and J by 6 bases, with 12 bases between them.

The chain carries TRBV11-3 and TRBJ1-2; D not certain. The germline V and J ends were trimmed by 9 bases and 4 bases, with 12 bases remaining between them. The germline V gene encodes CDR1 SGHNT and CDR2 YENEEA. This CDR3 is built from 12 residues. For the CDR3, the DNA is TGTGCCAGACATCAGCGGGTCTATGGCTACACCTTC. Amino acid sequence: CARHQRVYGYTF.

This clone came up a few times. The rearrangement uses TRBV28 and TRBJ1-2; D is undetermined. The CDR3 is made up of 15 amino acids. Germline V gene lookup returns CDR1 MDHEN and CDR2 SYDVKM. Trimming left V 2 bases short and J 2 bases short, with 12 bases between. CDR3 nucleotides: TGTGCCAGCAGTTTAAGGCGGGGATCGAACTATGGCTACACCTTC. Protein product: CASSLRRGSNYGYTF.

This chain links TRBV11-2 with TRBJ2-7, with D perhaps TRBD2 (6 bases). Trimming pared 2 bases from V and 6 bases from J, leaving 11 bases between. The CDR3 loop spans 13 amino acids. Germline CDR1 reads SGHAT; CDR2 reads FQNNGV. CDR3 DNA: TGTGCCAGCAGCTTACCGATCGGGGGCGAGCAGTACTTC. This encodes CASSLPIGGEQYF.

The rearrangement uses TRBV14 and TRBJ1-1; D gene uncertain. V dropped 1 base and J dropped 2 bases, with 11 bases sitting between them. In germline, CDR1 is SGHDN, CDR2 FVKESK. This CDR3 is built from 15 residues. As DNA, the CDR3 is TGTGCCAGCAGCCAAGGTGGCCAAATTAACACTGAAGCTTTCTTT. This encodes CASSQGGQINTEAFF.